The entry below describes one T cell receptor beta chain. This sample was included in a study of blood T cell repertoires in COVID-19. Profiling relied on immunoSEQ multiplex PCR, and the TCRdb table lists in-frame clones only, not all of them. The sample comprises about 350,000 clones, about 90% of which are singletons, and more than 1% rests with the top ten. CDR1 is SGHDN, CDR2 FVKESK, per germline. J was trimmed by 5 bases and V by 1 base; bases with no gene match: 7. The CDR3 sequence is 15 residues long. Material: PBMCs or T cells enriched from blood (not recorded which). The receptor's source is a woman aged 25 to 45 who had recovered from COVID-19. The V and J genes are TRBV14 and TRBJ1-1, with 7 bases fitting TRBD1. In DNA form, the CDR3 reads TGTGCCAGCAGCCAAGGGGCCTACAGGGGAACTGAAGCTTTCTTT. It is translated as CASSQGAYRGTEAFF. Full variable domain (missing parts from reference TRBV14 and TRBJ1-1): EAGVTQFPSHSVIEKGQTVTLRCDPISGHDNLYWYRRVMGKEIKFLLHFVKESKQDESGMPNNRFLAERTGGTYSTLKVQPAELEDSGVYFCASSQGAYRGTEAFFGQGTRLTVV.